The present TCR beta chain was sequenced within a study of patients and donors after allogeneic stem cell transplantation. The V and J ends lost 3 bases and 8 bases, in that order; junction bases with no gene match: 6. This CDR3 spans 14 amino acids. TCRdb re-called the RT-PCR reads through MiXCR, storing one row per CDR3 protein. The top ten clones hold around 30% of a sample with 100,000 to 120,000 distinct CDR3 sequences, 35% of them seen once. The clonotype originates from a human donor who was either an allogeneic HSCT recipient or a stem cell or donor lymphocyte infusion donor (not recorded which). It is not recorded whose cells these are; they may come from a transplant donor. V is TRBV12-3 or TRBV12-4 and J is TRBJ2-1, with 8 positions matching TRBD2. Material: blood, either unsorted or a sorted T cell fraction (not recorded which). CDR3 nucleotide sequence: TGTGCCAGCAGTTTCAGCGGGAGTGTCTATGAGCAGTTCTTC. The encoded protein is CASSFSGSVYEQFF.